The 9 T cell receptor beta chains below all came from one sample that was sequenced in a study of blood T cell repertoires in COVID-19. Profiling relied on immunoSEQ multiplex PCR, and the TCRdb table lists in-frame clones only, not all of them. The table includes some 180,000 clones, over 80% detected once. Material for sequencing was peripheral blood. These receptors were taken from a woman between 40 and 55 years old with COVID-19, enrolled during active disease.

J is TRBJ1-5 and V is TRBV18; D is perhaps TRBD1 (6 bases). Trimming stripped 6 bases from V and 7 bases from J, with 22 bases between. This CDR3 is 16 amino acids long. The germline V gene encodes CDR1 KGHSH and CDR2 LQKENI. The CDR3 is CASSPELEQGGQPQHF. CDR3 nucleotides: TGTGCCAGCTCCCCCGAATTAGAACAGGGCGGCCAGCCCCAGCATTTT.

The chain links TRBV19 to TRBJ1-2; D gene unclear. The CDR3 runs to 13 residues. V was pared by 10 bases and J by 5 bases, with 17 bases between. Germline CDR1 LNHDA, CDR2 SQIVND (reference sequence). This CDR3 is CATKQRAGYGYTF. CDR3 coding DNA: TGTGCCACCAAGCAACGGGCGGGGTATGGCTACACCTTC.

CDR3 sequence reads: CASRVTSPPYEQFF. For the CDR3, the DNA is TGCGCCAGCAGAGTGACTAGCCCCCCCTATGAGCAGTTCTTC. This sequence joins TRBV5-1 and TRBJ2-1, with TRBD2 matching over 7 bases. This CDR3 has 14 amino acids. V shed 5 bases, J shed 8 bases, and the junction held 10 bases outside the gene matches. Germline V lookup: CDR1 SGHRS, CDR2 YFSETQ.

This clone turned up a few times. The chain links TRBV6-5 to TRBJ2-7; TRBD2 aligns across 9 bases. This CDR3 contains 13 residues. Germline CDR1 MNHEY, CDR2 SVGAGI. Trimming removed 7 bases from V and 6 bases from J; junction bases left unmatched: 7. The CDR3 reads CASNAGGAGEQYF. CDR3 DNA: TGTGCCAGCAATGCGGGAGGGGCCGGCGAGCAGTACTTC.

The chain joins TRBV6-5 to TRBJ2-7, with 8 bases fitting TRBD1. This CDR3 has 14 residues. Germline CDR1 MNHEY, CDR2 SVGAGI. The V segment lost 4 bases and the J segment 0 bases; nucleotides outside the gene matches: 2. The CDR3 sequence: CASSWTGSSYEQYF. In DNA form, the CDR3 reads TGTGCCAGCAGTTGGACAGGGAGCTCCTACGAGCAGTACTTC.

The V and J genes are TRBV7-9 and TRBJ2-7; tentative D call: TRBD2 (6 bases). Trimming took 4 bases from V and 6 from J, leaving 16 bases between them. Germline CDR1 is SEHNR and CDR2 is FQNEAQ (reference sequence). The CDR3 runs 14 residues. Written as DNA, the CDR3 is TGTGCCAGCAGCTGGACTACCCCCCCTACCGAGCAGTACTTC. Its protein is CASSWTTPPTEQYF.

V gene TRBV10-3 combines with J gene TRBJ2-4, with no clear D. V dropped 3 bases and J dropped 0 bases, with 9 bases sitting between them. Germline-derived CDR1 and CDR2 are ENHRY and SYGVKD. There are 15 residues in the CDR3. CDR3 nucleotide sequence: TGTGCCATCAGTGACGCGTATGAAGCCAAAAACATTCAGTACTTC. It specifies CAISDAYEAKNIQYF.

The gene calls are TRBV6-4 and TRBJ1-2, with D tentatively TRBD1 (6 bases). This CDR3 contains 12 residues. With 8 bases removed from V and 3 bases from J, the gap between germline ends came to 10 bases. The germline gives CDR1 MRHNA, CDR2 SNTAGT. CDR3 nucleotides: TGTGCCAGCCGGACAGAACACTATGGCTACACCTTC. This gives the protein CASRTEHYGYTF.

The chain is built from TRBV27 and TRBJ1-2, with D tentatively TRBD1 (6 bases). CDR1 and CDR2 from the germline V gene are MNHEY and SMNVEV (reference sequence). The CDR3 contains 14 residues. V gave up 8 bases and J gave up 2 bases, with 15 bases separating them. CDR3 sequence reads: CASAGLTGNYGYTF. CDR3 coding DNA: TGTGCCAGCGCCGGACTCACAGGGAACTATGGCTACACCTTC.